Presented here are 15 T cell receptor beta chains from one specimen sequenced in a study of blood T cell repertoires in COVID-19. The table came from immunoSEQ multiplex PCR; TCRdb's copy has only in-frame clones and leaves some out. This sample carries 200,000 to 250,000 clones, 88% of them seen once, and the ten largest clones take roughly 1.5%. Sequences were obtained from peripheral blood. The receptors shown here come from a man aged 18 to 35 with active or convalescent COVID-19.

The chain recombines TRBV5-1 with TRBJ2-2; TRBD1 agrees at 7 bases. Germline lookup yields CDR1 SGHRS and CDR2 YFSETQ. CDR3 length: 13 amino acids. V was clipped by 7 bases and J by 4 bases; unmatched bases: 4. As DNA, the CDR3 is TGCGCCAGCCACACAGGGGTCACCGGGGAGCTGTTTTTT. As protein: CASHTGVTGELFF. Full variable domain (outside the CDR3, taken from reference TRBV5-1 and TRBJ2-2): KAGVTQTPRYLIKTRGQQVTLSCSPISGHRSVSWYQQTPGQGLQFLFEYFSETQRNKGNFPGRFSGRQFSNSRSEMNVSTLELGDSALYLCASHTGVTGELFFGEGSRLTVL.

The chain uses TRBV21-1 and TRBJ2-1; the table's D gene call, TRBD1, was not cross checked with the DNA. TRBV21-1 is a recognized pseudogene. The CDR3 consists of 17 residues. CDR3 amino acids: CASSKRLKRGQHNEQFF. CDR3 bases: TGTGCCAGCAGCAAACGGTTGAAAAGGGGGCAGCACAATGAGCAGTTCTTC.

This clone appeared a few times. The J gene is TRBJ1-1, the V gene TRBV28; weak D call: TRBD1 (5 bases). The germline CDR1 and CDR2 sequences are MDHEN and SYDVKM. V was clipped by 7 bases and J by 3 bases, with 15 bases between them. CDR3 length equals 14 residues. CDR3 residues: CASIITGLYTEAFF. CDR3 nucleotide sequence: TGTGCCAGCATCATTACGGGACTGTACACTGAAGCTTTCTTT.

The rearrangement links TRBV7-9 to TRBJ1-1; D is undetermined. V was shortened by 1 base and J by 1 base, with 10 bases between the two germline ends. The CDR3 is 15 amino acids. Germline-derived CDR1 and CDR2 are SEHNR and FQNEAQ (reference sequence). CDR3 DNA sequence: TGTGCCAGCAGCTTAGTTCGGTCAGGGAACACTGAAGCTTTCTTT. Translated: CASSLVRSGNTEAFF.

This clone showed up just a few times. J is TRBJ1-2 and V is TRBV28, with 11 bases lining up with TRBD1. Germline lookup yields CDR1 MDHEN and CDR2 SYDVKM. The CDR3 has 16 amino acids. The V gene end was trimmed by 2 bases and the J gene end by 5 bases; junction bases not matched to a gene: 7. DNA for the CDR3: TGTGCCAGCAGTTTAGGGGGACAGGGGGTATCGTATGGCTACACCTTC. Its translation is CASSLGGQGVSYGYTF.

V and J are TRBV6-2 or TRBV6-3 and TRBJ2-7; TRBD2 is a possible D gene (5 bases). In germline, CDR1 is MNHEY, CDR2 SVGEGT. Between the trimmed V and J ends, which lost 5 bases and 3 bases, there was a span of 11 bases. The CDR3 loop spans 13 amino acids. Written as DNA, the CDR3 is TGTGCCAGCAGTAAGGACTGGTTCTACGAGCAGTACTTC. As protein: CASSKDWFYEQYF.

This clone was seen just once. V and J are TRBV6-5 and TRBJ1-5, with 11 bases lining up with TRBD1. The junction had 3 bases not matched to a gene; V was cut back by 6 bases and J by 2 bases. The length of the CDR3 is 15 residues. Germline V gene sequence: CDR1 MNHEY, CDR2 SVGAGI. CDR3: CASRGGQGGNQPQHF. In DNA form, the CDR3 reads TGTGCCAGCAGGGGGGGACAGGGGGGCAATCAGCCCCAGCATTTT.

The CDR3 loop is CASSESLERGGYTF. In DNA, the CDR3 is TGTGCCAGCAGTGAGTCCCTTGAAAGGGGTGGCTACACCTTC. The gene calls are TRBV6-1 and TRBJ1-2; TRBD1 might be the D (5 bases). The V gene's germline CDR1 is MNHNS and CDR2 SASEGT. The germline V and J ends were trimmed by 3 bases and 7 bases, with 15 bases remaining between them. CDR3 length: 14 amino acids.

The chain combines TRBV25-1 with TRBJ2-5; D unclear. The CDR3 contains 10 residues. The germline V gene has CDR1 MGHDK and CDR2 SYGVNS. Between the trimmed V and J ends, which lost 6 bases and 3 bases, there was a span of 2 bases. The CDR3 loop is CASSEETQYF. CDR3 nucleotides: TGTGCCAGCAGCGAAGAGACCCAGTACTTC.

The J gene is TRBJ2-1, the V gene TRBV6-1; TRBD1 agrees at 7 bases. V was clipped by 1 base and J by 4 bases; unmatched bases: 7. CDR3 length: 16 residues. CDR1 is MNHNS, CDR2 SASEGT, per germline. CDR3 nucleotide sequence: TGTGCCAGCAGTGAAGTCCCGGGACAGTCATACAATGAGCAGTTCTTC. Its translation: CASSEVPGQSYNEQFF.

This sequence joins TRBV11-2 and TRBJ1-5; no firm D call. Between the trimmed V and J ends, which lost 3 bases and 6 bases, there was a span of 9 bases. CDR1 SGHAT and CDR2 FQNNGV come from the germline V gene. The CDR3 is made up of 13 amino acids. CDR3 bases: TGTGCCAGCAGCTTTAGTAACCCTCAGCCCCAGCATTTT. Amino acid sequence: CASSFSNPQPQHF.

In this sample, this clone turned up once. The CDR3 sequence is CSASPWLGQGLYEQYF. In DNA form, the CDR3 reads TGCAGTGCTAGTCCATGGTTGGGACAGGGACTCTACGAGCAGTACTTC. This chain joins TRBV20-1 and TRBJ2-7, with TRBD1 matching over 9 bases. CDR1 is DFQATT and CDR2 is SNEGSKA in the germline V gene (reference sequence). J was trimmed by 3 bases and V by 3 bases; bases with no gene match: 12. The CDR3 has 16 amino acids.

The V gene is TRBV6-4, the J gene TRBJ2-7; TRBD2 matches at 11 bases. The V gene end was trimmed by 3 bases and the J gene end by 6 bases; junction bases not matched to a gene: 1. CDR3 length equals 13 residues. The germline V gene encodes CDR1 MRHNA and CDR2 SNTAGT. The CDR3 sequence is CASSELAGAEQYF. The DNA of the CDR3 is TGTGCCAGCAGTGAACTAGCGGGAGCCGAGCAGTACTTC.

The V call is TRBV19, the J call TRBJ1-1, with TRBD1 matching 7 bases. From germline, CDR1 is LNHDA and CDR2 SQIVND (reference sequence). CDR3 length equals 14 residues. With V trimmed by 10 bases and J by 1 base, 9 bases remained unmatched. CDR3: CATKPGQSNTEAFF. The CDR3 DNA follows: TGTGCCACCAAACCGGGACAGTCGAACACTGAAGCTTTCTTT.

The chain joins TRBV7-3 to TRBJ2-1; no clear D. Trimming pared 5 bases from V and 2 bases from J, leaving 13 bases between. The CDR3 sequence is 15 residues long. Germline CDR1 and CDR2: SGHTA and FQGTGA. The CDR3 protein is CASSGDPRPYNEQFF. Written as DNA, the CDR3 is TGTGCCAGCAGCGGAGACCCAAGACCCTACAATGAGCAGTTCTTC.